One sample yielded the 24 T cell receptor beta chains listed below, sequenced in a study of CD8+ T cells in alopecia areata. Treatment defined: oral pan-JAK inhibitor, 5-10 mg twice daily. Extracted RNA was reverse transcribed, and the resulting cDNA served as sequencing template. Some clones are missing from TCRdb's copy, which holds only in-frame ones; the method was immunoSEQ multiplex PCR. The profile shows fewer than 250,000 clones, roughly two fifths of them singletons. This specimen was CD4+ T cells sorted from blood, taken at approximately week 31, from a patient treated with tofacitinib. These receptors came from a human donor with alopecia areata.

V and J are TRBV18 and TRBJ2-7; 8 bases agree with TRBD1. Per germline, CDR1 KGHSH and CDR2 LQKENI. This CDR3 is 15 amino acids long. With V trimmed by 5 bases and J by 0 bases, 6 bases remained unmatched. The CDR3 protein is CASSSGTGGSYEQYF. Here the CDR3 DNA reads TGTGCCAGCTCATCGGGGACAGGCGGCTCCTACGAGCAGTACTTC.

This clone was seen more than once but under ten times. The V call is TRBV4-1, the J call TRBJ2-5; unclear D gene. The CDR3 spans 14 residues. CDR1 and CDR2 (germline): MGHRA, YSYEKL. Trimming left V 3 bases short and J 5 bases short, with 13 bases between. In nucleotides, the CDR3 is TGCGCCAGCAGCCACCCCGACTTTCGGGAGACCCAGTACTTC. This gives the protein CASSHPDFRETQYF.

Only a few counts were recorded for this clone. The chain carries TRBV18 and TRBJ2-1; TRBD2 matches at 10 bases. The V segment lost 5 bases and the J segment 10 bases; nucleotides outside the gene matches: 5. Per germline, CDR1 KGHSH and CDR2 LQKENI. The CDR3 is 13 residues long. The CDR3 loop reads CASSASGGGEQFF. CDR3 nucleotides: TGTGCCAGCTCAGCTAGCGGGGGAGGCGAGCAGTTCTTC.

This clone turned up a few times. V and J are TRBV27 and TRBJ1-1, with 9 bases matching TRBD1. Germline V gene sequence: CDR1 MNHEY, CDR2 SMNVEV (reference sequence). The junction had 10 bases not matched to a gene; V was cut back by 5 bases and J by 12 bases. CDR3 length: 13 residues. CDR3 coding DNA: TGTGCCAGCAGTGACTACGGACAGGGGAGGACTTTCTTT. The encoded protein is CASSDYGQGRTFF.

This chain connects TRBV19 to TRBJ2-5, with 11 positions matching TRBD2. The CDR3 is made up of 17 amino acids. With V trimmed by 3 bases and J by 4 bases, 10 bases remained unmatched. Per the germline V gene, CDR1 is LNHDA and CDR2 is SQIVND (reference sequence). As DNA, the CDR3 is TGTGCCAGTAGTATCCGCGCGACTAGCGGGACGATAGAGACCCAGTACTTC. This sequence encodes CASSIRATSGTIETQYF.

This chain connects TRBV5-6 to TRBJ1-5, with 7 bases matching TRBD1. The CDR3 spans 14 residues. Germline loops: CDR1 SGHDT, CDR2 YYEEEE. Germline trimming cut 5 bases from V and 1 base from J; bases unmatched to any gene: 3. The CDR3, as DNA: TGTGCCAGCAGTCAACAGGGGAGCAATCAGCCCCAGCATTTT. Its translation: CASSQQGSNQPQHF.

This clone was detected only a few times. The V call is TRBV11-2, the J call TRBJ2-1; D is unresolved. Germline V gene data show CDR1 as SGHAT and CDR2 as FQNNGV. The CDR3 has 13 amino acids. Trimming stripped 5 bases from V and 8 bases from J, with 13 bases between. Here the CDR3 reads CASSRGPAHEQFF. The DNA of the CDR3 is TGTGCCAGCAGCCGCGGACCGGCACATGAGCAGTTCTTC.

This clone was seen a single time. The rearrangement joins TRBV4-2 to TRBJ2-5, with TRBD2 identical over 12 bases. The V segment lost 1 base and the J segment 4 bases; nucleotides outside the gene matches: 16. CDR3 length: 20 residues. Germline CDR1 reads LGHNA; CDR2 reads YNFKEQ. CDR3 in amino acids: CASSQVPGSLAGGPGETQYF. In DNA, the CDR3 is TGTGCCAGCAGCCAAGTCCCAGGCTCGCTAGCGGGAGGGCCTGGAGAGACCCAGTACTTC.

The V and J genes are TRBV25-1 and TRBJ2-5, with D possibly matching TRBD1 (6 bases). CDR3 length equals 14 residues. The V and J ends lost 5 bases and 5 bases respectively, with 15 bases between them. CDR1 is MGHDK and CDR2 is SYGVNS in the germline V gene. The CDR3 reads CASSIRDTGETQYF. The CDR3, as DNA: TGTGCCAGCAGTATCCGGGACACGGGGGAGACCCAGTACTTC. The full variable domain, completed using reference TRBV25-1 and TRBJ2-5, is EADIYQTPRYLVIGTGKKITLECSQTMGHDKMYWYQQDPGMELHLIHYSYGVNSTEKGDLSSESTVSRIRTEHFPLTLESARPSHTSQYLCASSIRDTGETQYFGPGTRLLVL.

This clone has more than one count but fewer than ten. This chain uses TRBV10-3 with TRBJ2-5; D may match TRBD1 or TRBD2 (5 bases each). The germline V and J ends were trimmed by 10 bases and 5 bases, with 17 bases remaining between them. In germline, CDR1 is ENHRY, CDR2 SYGVKD. CDR3 length equals 13 residues. In DNA form, the CDR3 reads TGTGCCAGCCGGGACCCTCTGGGCGAGACCCAGTACTTC. Translating gives CASRDPLGETQYF.

This chain uses TRBV6-1 with TRBJ2-7, with D possibly matching TRBD1 (6 bases). V lost 3 bases and J 0 bases, leaving 12 bases between the germline ends. This CDR3 comprises 15 residues. Per germline, CDR1 MNHNS and CDR2 SASEGT. Here the CDR3 reads CASSDTGWSSYEQYF. CDR3 nucleotide sequence: TGTGCCAGCAGTGACACAGGGTGGAGCTCCTACGAGCAGTACTTC.

The rearrangement joins TRBV7-2 to TRBJ2-4, with 8 bases identical to TRBD1. The trim removed 6 bases at V and 0 bases at J, leaving 7 bases unmatched. The germline V gene encodes CDR1 SGHTA and CDR2 FQGNSA. The CDR3 spans 16 residues. CDR3 loop: CASSPDRGLAKNIQYF. The CDR3 DNA reads TGTGCCAGCAGTCCCGACAGGGGCCTAGCCAAAAACATTCAGTACTTC.

The V and J genes are TRBV4-1 and TRBJ1-1; unclear D gene. Germline CDR1 is MGHRA and CDR2 is YSYEKL. V dropped 1 base and J dropped 1 base, with 22 bases sitting between them. The CDR3 spans 19 residues. CDR3 sequence: CASSQGTLGGYVGNTEAFF. The CDR3 DNA sequence: TGCGCCAGCAGCCAAGGGACCCTCGGAGGGTACGTCGGGAACACTGAAGCTTTCTTT.

The chain is built from TRBV25-1 and TRBJ2-5; TRBD2 is a possible D gene (5 bases). CDR3 length: 14 amino acids. V dropped 3 bases and J dropped 7 bases, with 15 bases sitting between them. Per germline, CDR1 MGHDK and CDR2 SYGVNS. The CDR3 nucleotides read TGTGCCAGCAGTGACCCCGGGGTAGTGGCGACCCAGTACTTC. Its protein is CASSDPGVVATQYF.

This clone was detected a few times. The chain joins TRBV5-5 to TRBJ2-7, with D perhaps given as TRBD1 or TRBD2 (5 bases each). CDR3 length: 14 residues. The germline V gene encodes CDR1 SGHKS and CDR2 YYEKEE (reference sequence). Trimming cost V 0 bases and J 3 bases, with 10 bases left between them. The CDR3 nucleotides read TGTGCCAGCAGCTTGGAGTGGGGGAGCTACGAGCAGTACTTC. Protein sequence: CASSLEWGSYEQYF.

This clone was seen more than once but under ten times. This chain joins TRBV19 and TRBJ2-7; a possible D gene is TRBD2 (5 bases). Germline loops: CDR1 LNHDA, CDR2 SQIVND (reference sequence). V was cut by 6 bases and J by 6 bases, with 15 bases left in between. The CDR3 runs 13 residues. CDR3 in amino acids: CASSSGINGEQYF. The CDR3 nucleotides read TGTGCCAGTAGCTCCGGGATCAATGGCGAGCAGTACTTC.

J is TRBJ2-5 and V is TRBV25-1; D tentatively fits TRBD1 or TRBD2 (5 bases each). V was shortened by 5 bases and J by 3 bases, with 10 bases between the two germline ends. The germline gives CDR1 MGHDK, CDR2 SYGVNS. The CDR3 sequence is 13 residues long. The CDR3 spells CASSHRGKETQYF. The CDR3 nucleotides read TGTGCCAGCAGTCACCGGGGCAAAGAGACCCAGTACTTC.

This clone showed up just a few times. The chain carries TRBV6-5 and TRBJ1-2, with 7 bases identical to TRBD1. V dropped 6 bases and J dropped 4; count of bases not matched to a gene: 11. The CDR3 covers 15 residues. Per the germline V gene, CDR1 is MNHEY and CDR2 is SVGAGI. The CDR3 DNA is TGTGCCAGCAGCCCGGCAACTACAGGGGCCTATGGCTACACCTTC. As protein: CASSPATTGAYGYTF.

To note about this clone: The sample contains more than one DNA sequence encoding this CDR3. The gene calls are TRBV5-1 and TRBJ2-1; D not resolved. The V gene's germline CDR1 is SGHRS and CDR2 YFSETQ. Deletions cut 0 bases from V and 7 bases from J, with 5 bases between. This CDR3 has 12 amino acids. CDR3 in DNA: TGCGCCAGCAGCTTGGAGGGAAATGAGCAGTTCTTC. The encoded protein is CASSLEGNEQFF.

The chain combines TRBV4-1 with TRBJ1-5; D may be TRBD1 (6 bases). Trimming removed 5 bases at V and 3 bases at J, with 14 bases between. This CDR3 has 15 residues. The germline CDR1 and CDR2 sequences are MGHRA and YSYEKL. The CDR3: CASSATNRVNQPQHF. Here the CDR3 DNA reads TGCGCCAGCAGCGCTACCAACAGGGTCAATCAGCCCCAGCATTTT.

The table lists this clone with a count of one. The chain combines TRBV30 with TRBJ2-1; possible D gene TRBD1, 5 bases. V lost 4 bases and J 5 bases, leaving 15 bases between the germline ends. From germline, CDR1 is GTSNPN and CDR2 SVGIG (reference sequence). The CDR3 is 14 residues long. The CDR3 reads CAWNMGMGHNEQFF. CDR3 nucleotides: TGTGCCTGGAATATGGGAATGGGGCACAATGAGCAGTTCTTC.

V gene TRBV7-9 combines with J gene TRBJ2-4, with D perhaps TRBD2 (6 bases). The germline V and J ends were trimmed by 3 bases and 5 bases, with 14 bases remaining between them. CDR1 SEHNR and CDR2 FQNEAQ come from the germline V gene (reference sequence). This CDR3 region has 15 residues. The CDR3 loop reads CASSFTPERENIQYF. Written as DNA, the CDR3 is TGTGCCAGCAGCTTTACCCCAGAGCGGGAAAACATTCAGTACTTC.

The J gene is TRBJ1-2, the V gene TRBV18; unclear D gene. The V end lost 3 bases, the J end lost 5 bases, and 16 bases lay between the germline ends. The CDR3 loop spans 15 amino acids. The V gene's germline CDR1 is KGHSH and CDR2 LQKENI. The CDR3 coding sequence is TGTGCCAGCTCACCGCCAACCGGGTCGATATATGGCTACACCTTC. Its protein is CASSPPTGSIYGYTF.

A few counts support this clone. This chain connects TRBV7-9 to TRBJ1-1, with a tentative D call TRBD1 (6 bases). CDR1 and CDR2 from the germline V gene are SEHNR and FQNEAQ (reference sequence). V was trimmed by 8 bases and J by 1 base, leaving 11 bases between them. CDR3 length equals 13 residues. The DNA of the CDR3 is TGTGCCAGCGCAAAGGGGGGGAACACTGAAGCTTTCTTT. Protein product: CASAKGGNTEAFF.